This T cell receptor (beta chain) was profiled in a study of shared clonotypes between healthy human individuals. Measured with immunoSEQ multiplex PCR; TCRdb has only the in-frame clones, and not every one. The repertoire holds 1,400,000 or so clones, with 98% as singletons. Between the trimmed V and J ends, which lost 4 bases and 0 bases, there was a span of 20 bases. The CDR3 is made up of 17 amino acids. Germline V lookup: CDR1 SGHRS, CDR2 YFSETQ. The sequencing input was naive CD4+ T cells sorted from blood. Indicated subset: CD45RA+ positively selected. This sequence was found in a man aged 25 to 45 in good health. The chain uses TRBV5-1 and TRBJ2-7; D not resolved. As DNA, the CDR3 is TGCGCCAGCAGCCCTTCGACCGGCCGGGCAAGCTCCTACGAGCAGTACTTC. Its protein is CASSPSTGRASSYEQYF.